This T cell receptor beta chain was observed in a study of shared clonotypes between healthy human individuals. General study points: Between several donors, naive CD4 clonotypes were shared at a level of around 4.8%.

CDR1 is MGHDK and CDR2 is SYGVNS in the germline V gene. J was trimmed by 5 bases and V by 3 bases; bases with no gene match: 5. The CDR3 length is 15 residues. Assay: immunoSEQ multiplex PCR; the TCRdb copy retains only in-frame clones and omits some. In the table there are about 1.1 million clones, 70% to 80% of which are singletons. A word on this clone: Antigen unknown.

Donors were Caucasian adults residing in Nashville, Tennessee, USA. The source of this sequence is a man aged 18-30 years in good health. Some clones in this sample may be carry-over from other donors' samples. What was sequenced was memory CD4+ T cells from PBMCs. Subset indicated: CD45RA-negative fraction. The chain is built from TRBV25-1 and TRBJ2-2, with TRBD1 identical over 8 bases. The CDR3 is CASSDSGGATGELFF. CDR3 DNA: TGTGCCAGCAGTGATTCAGGGGGCGCTACCGGGGAGCTGTTTTTT.